This TCR beta chain was recovered during a study of cytomegalovirus exposure and HLA in healthy donors. Study-level results: TRBV6-2, TRBV6-3 and some other V segments were excluded as indistinguishable. Evidence from a later analysis indicated that most CMV-associated TCR beta chains looked HLA-restricted.

PCR used 60 Vbeta primers and 13 Jbeta primers. How the authors handled the data: It was a later analysis that counted about 80 million unique TCR beta chains, of which approximately 11 million were shared. Clones were sequenced by immunoSEQ multiplex PCR, and TCRdb holds only the in-frame ones, with some missing. V, J and clone size are taken as reported in that table, and D and trimming were inferred from the DNA itself. The data contain around 50,000 clones, around 68% of them singletons. Germline values: CDR1 SGDLS, CDR2 YYNGEE. V lost 4 bases and J lost 5, with 13 bases in between. The CDR3 extends over 14 amino acids. About this clone itself: The antigen remains unidentified.

The gene calls are TRBV9 and TRBJ2-1; D might be TRBD2 (5 bases). The sample comprised PBMCs. This clonotype originated in a young man in good health and CMV-seronegative. CDR3 bases: TGTGCCAGCAGCCCAAATACTAGAAACAATGAGCAGTTCTTC. Translating it yields CASSPNTRNNEQFF.